The 4 T cell receptor beta chains listed next were all sequenced from one sample in a study of beta chain features in type 1 diabetes. Expressed TCRB transcripts were sequenced because the isolated RNA had all been reverse transcribed beforehand. Repertoires were generated with immunoSEQ multiplex PCR, while TCRdb's copy carries only in-frame clones and drops some. The data show 350,000 or so clones, around a fifth seen once. Source material: naive CD4+ T cells from blood. All receptors come from a woman between 18 and 29 years old in good health.

As for this clone: The sample carries other DNA sequences with the same CDR3. CDR3 DNA: TGTGCCTGGAGTCCGGACAGGTTTAATGAAAAACTGTTTTTT. It translates to CAWSPDRFNEKLFF. The chain employs TRBV30 and TRBJ1-4, with 7 bases that match TRBD1. The CDR3 length is 14 residues. Germline lookup yields CDR1 GTSNPN and CDR2 SVGIG (reference sequence). With V trimmed by 2 bases and J by 4 bases, 4 bases remained unmatched.

The rearrangement links TRBV29-1 to TRBJ2-1; the D gene is possibly TRBD2 (5 bases). The CDR3 extends over 13 amino acids. Germline V gene lookup returns CDR1 SQVTM and CDR2 ANQGSEA. This CDR3 reads CSHRGSSYNEQFF. CDR3 sequence (DNA): TGCAGTCACCGTGGGAGTTCCTACAATGAGCAGTTCTTC.

J is TRBJ2-3 and V is TRBV4-1, with D unresolved. Germline lookup yields CDR1 MGHRA and CDR2 YSYEKL. The CDR3 sequence is 12 residues long. The ends were cut back, 2 bases at V and 4 bases at J, with 4 bases in the middle. The CDR3 region is CASSQRADTQYF. CDR3 sequence (DNA): TGCGCCAGCAGCCAACGGGCAGATACGCAGTATTTT.

J is TRBJ2-5 and V is TRBV7-2, with D maybe TRBD1 (5 bases). This CDR3 region has 13 residues. The V end was cut by 4 bases, the J end by 5 bases, with 11 bases between. Germline assignment: CDR1 SGHTA and CDR2 FQGNSA. The CDR3 spells CASSSGLMETQYF. In DNA form, the CDR3 reads TGTGCCAGCAGCTCAGGGCTGATGGAGACCCAGTACTTC.